This TCR beta chain appears in the sequencing data of a study of CD8 T cells in ankylosing spondylitis. The germline V gene has CDR1 SGHVS and CDR2 FNYEAQ. The CDR3 loop spans 16 amino acids. V was trimmed by 2 bases and J by 1 base, leaving 14 bases between them. About this clonotype: Its antigen remains unknown.

Findings of the study overall: Enrichment of disease-linked clones was reportedly significant in matched ankylosing spondylitis synovial fluid. Some motif variants had been reported before (in reactive arthritis synovial fluid and blood). What seemed typical of ankylosing spondylitis blood was a TCR beta motif built from about 8 highly homologous variants. Clones that were linked to disease were CD8+ and were relatively rare in peripheral blood.

In making TCR beta libraries, quantitative 5'-RACE with molecular barcodes was used. One entry per CDR3 protein, called by TCRdb with MiXCR from the 5' RACE reads. The table records just under 550,000 distinct CDR3 sequences, approximately 12% of them present only once. The source is a male donor with ankylosing spondylitis. Sequencing used blood, either unsorted or a sorted T cell fraction (not recorded which). V gene TRBV7-6 combines with J gene TRBJ2-5, with D possibly TRBD1 on 6 matching bases. This CDR3 is CASSLMGAGFQETQYF. The CDR3 region has the DNA TGTGCCAGCAGCTTAATGGGGGCGGGCTTCCAAGAGACCCAGTACTTC.